This T cell receptor beta chain was documented in a study of T cells in localized non-small cell lung cancer. Profiling relied on immunoSEQ multiplex PCR, and the TCRdb table lists in-frame clones only, not all of them. The table lists some 22,000 clones, 84% of them singletons, with about 2.3% in the top ten. Germline V gene lookup returns CDR1 SGHNT and CDR2 YYREEE (reference sequence). The CDR3 spans 14 residues. V was trimmed by 3 bases and J by 0 bases, leaving 6 bases between them. A note on this clone: Its antigen is not identified.

Study outcomes and limitations: It was uninvolved adjacent lung that showed the highest T cell clonality, exceeding tumor. Adjacent lung exhibited a median of 57 among the 100 most abundant tumor clones. Heterogeneity cannot be ruled out, as sequencing used one tumor region only. Those with higher blood T cell density had longer overall survival.

The TCR comes from a man aged 40 to 69 with stage I lung adenocarcinoma. The sequencing here drew on peripheral blood, taken before any cancer treatment. This sequence joins TRBV5-4 and TRBJ2-2; D perhaps matches TRBD2 (6 bases). The CDR3 region is CASSSGANTGELFF. The CDR3, as DNA: TGTGCCAGCAGCTCGGGAGCGAACACCGGGGAGCTGTTTTTT.